Listed below are T cell receptor beta chains from one sample, sequenced in a study of T-cell reconstitution after alpha-beta-depleted transplantation in children. From the PCR reads, TCRdb called clonotypes with MiXCR, one entry per CDR3 protein. Among over 70,000 distinct CDR3 sequences listed, roughly 8.3% were seen once. The sequencing used PBMCs from the stem cell graft donor, collected from the stem cell graft. The receptors stem from a human donor who donated a stem cell graft to a child with congenital amegakaryocytic thrombocytopenia. Each CDR3 is given with its conserved first and last residue. The order of the fields is V gene, J gene, CDR3 protein.

v_call: TRBV5-5; j_call: TRBJ2-4; cdr3_aa: CASSFSSLGNIQYF
v_call: TRBV19; j_call: TRBJ1-2; cdr3_aa: CASSGQGDYGYTF
v_call: TRBV7-8; j_call: TRBJ2-7; cdr3_aa: CASGQLIEQYF
v_call: TRBV5-8; j_call: TRBJ2-1; cdr3_aa: CASSLLGQGYNEQFF
v_call: TRBV25-1; j_call: TRBJ1-5; cdr3_aa: CASSPLDGNQPQHF
v_call: TRBV7-9; j_call: TRBJ2-1; cdr3_aa: CASSLVQYNEQFF
v_call: TRBV7-2; j_call: TRBJ2-4; cdr3_aa: CASSLGQLNIQYF
v_call: TRBV4-2; j_call: TRBJ2-7; cdr3_aa: CASSQDPQRVSYEQYF
v_call: TRBV20-1; j_call: TRBJ1-1; cdr3_aa: CSARVNTEAFF
v_call: TRBV7-3; j_call: TRBJ2-2; cdr3_aa: CASSLMNGELFF
v_call: TRBV5-1; j_call: TRBJ2-5; cdr3_aa: CASSLGPAGQETQYF
v_call: TRBV7-2; j_call: TRBJ2-6; cdr3_aa: CASSLGGLLRRANVLTF
v_call: TRBV29-1; j_call: TRBJ2-4; cdr3_aa: CSCGTAKNIQYF
v_call: TRBV7-2; j_call: TRBJ1-1; cdr3_aa: CASSLSGTTEAFF
v_call: TRBV6-1; j_call: TRBJ1-4; cdr3_aa: CASSPDRVVEKLFF
v_call: TRBV12-3/TRBV12-4; j_call: TRBJ2-5; cdr3_aa: CASRKRDRQETQYF
v_call: TRBV5-1; j_call: TRBJ2-1; cdr3_aa: CASSLFDRRNEQFF
v_call: TRBV10-3; j_call: TRBJ2-5; cdr3_aa: CAIRPGLAGETQYF
v_call: TRBV20-1; j_call: TRBJ2-2; cdr3_aa: CSAGGTITGELFF
v_call: TRBV12-3/TRBV12-4; j_call: TRBJ2-7; cdr3_aa: CASSRRRTSGGSEQYF
v_call: TRBV30; j_call: TRBJ1-1; cdr3_aa: CAARREMNTEAFF
v_call: TRBV5-6; j_call: TRBJ1-5; cdr3_aa: CASSPGPLDQPQHF
v_call: TRBV5-1; j_call: TRBJ2-7; cdr3_aa: CASSTAGGYEQYF
v_call: TRBV20-1; j_call: TRBJ2-1; cdr3_aa: CSARDVGGEQFF
v_call: TRBV3-1; j_call: TRBJ2-6; cdr3_aa: CASSRTGSSGANVLTF
v_call: TRBV20-1; j_call: TRBJ2-7; cdr3_aa: CSARIPDYEQYF